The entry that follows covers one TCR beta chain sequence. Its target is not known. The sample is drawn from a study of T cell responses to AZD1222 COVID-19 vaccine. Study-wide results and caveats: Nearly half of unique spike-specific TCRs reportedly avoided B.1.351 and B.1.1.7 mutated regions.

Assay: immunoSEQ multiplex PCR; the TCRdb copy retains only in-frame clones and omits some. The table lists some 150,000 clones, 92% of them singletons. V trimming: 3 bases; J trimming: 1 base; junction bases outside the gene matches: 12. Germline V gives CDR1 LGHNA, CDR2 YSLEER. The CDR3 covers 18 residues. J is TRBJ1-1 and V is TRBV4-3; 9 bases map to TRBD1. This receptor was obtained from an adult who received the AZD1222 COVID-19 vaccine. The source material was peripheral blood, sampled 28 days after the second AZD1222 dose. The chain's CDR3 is CASSQQGLQGAKNTEAFF. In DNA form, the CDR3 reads TGCGCCAGCAGCCAGCAGGGTCTACAGGGGGCGAAGAACACTGAAGCTTTCTTT.